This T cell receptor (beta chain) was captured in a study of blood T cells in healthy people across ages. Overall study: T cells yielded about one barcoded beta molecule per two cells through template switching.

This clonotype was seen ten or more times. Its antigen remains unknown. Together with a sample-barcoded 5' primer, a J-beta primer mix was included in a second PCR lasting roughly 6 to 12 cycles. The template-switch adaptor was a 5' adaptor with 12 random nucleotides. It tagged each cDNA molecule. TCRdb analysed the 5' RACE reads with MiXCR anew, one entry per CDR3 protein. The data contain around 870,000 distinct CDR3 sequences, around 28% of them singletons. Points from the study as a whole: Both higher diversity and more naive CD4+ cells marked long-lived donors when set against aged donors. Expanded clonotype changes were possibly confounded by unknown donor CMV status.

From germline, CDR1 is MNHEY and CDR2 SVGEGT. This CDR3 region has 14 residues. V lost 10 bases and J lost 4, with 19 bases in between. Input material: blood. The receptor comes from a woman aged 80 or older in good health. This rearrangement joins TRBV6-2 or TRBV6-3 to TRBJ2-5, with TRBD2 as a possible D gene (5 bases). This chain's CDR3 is CATTPGKPPETQYF. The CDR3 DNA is TGTGCCACCACACCGGGGAAACCTCCAGAGACCCAGTACTTC.